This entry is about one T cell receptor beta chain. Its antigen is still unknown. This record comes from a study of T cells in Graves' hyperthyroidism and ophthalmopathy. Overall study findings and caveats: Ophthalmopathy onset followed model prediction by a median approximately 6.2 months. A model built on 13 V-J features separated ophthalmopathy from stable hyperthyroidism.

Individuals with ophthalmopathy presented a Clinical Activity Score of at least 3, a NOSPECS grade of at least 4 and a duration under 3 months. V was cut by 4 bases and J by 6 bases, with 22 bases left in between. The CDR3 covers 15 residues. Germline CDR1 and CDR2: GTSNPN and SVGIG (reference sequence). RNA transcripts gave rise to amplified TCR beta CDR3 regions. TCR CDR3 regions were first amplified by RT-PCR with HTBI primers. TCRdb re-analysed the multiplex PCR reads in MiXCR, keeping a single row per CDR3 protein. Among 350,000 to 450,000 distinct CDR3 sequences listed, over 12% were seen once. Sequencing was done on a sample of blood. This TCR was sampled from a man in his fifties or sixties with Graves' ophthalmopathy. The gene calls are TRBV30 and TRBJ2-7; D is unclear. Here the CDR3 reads CAWMIADRMTSEQYF. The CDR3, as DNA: TGTGCCTGGATGATTGCGGACCGAATGACAAGCGAGCAGTACTTC.